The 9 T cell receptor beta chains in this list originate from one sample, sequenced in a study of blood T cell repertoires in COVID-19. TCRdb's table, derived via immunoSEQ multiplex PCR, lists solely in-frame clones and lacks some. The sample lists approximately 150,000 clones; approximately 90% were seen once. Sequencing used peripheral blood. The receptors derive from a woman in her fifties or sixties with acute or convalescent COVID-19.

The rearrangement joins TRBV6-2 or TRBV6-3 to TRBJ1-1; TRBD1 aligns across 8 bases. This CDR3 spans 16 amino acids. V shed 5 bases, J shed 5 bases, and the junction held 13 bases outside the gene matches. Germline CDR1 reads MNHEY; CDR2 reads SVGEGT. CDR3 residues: CASSPLGQGAKTEAFF. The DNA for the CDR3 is TGTGCCAGCAGTCCCTTGGGGCAGGGGGCAAAAACTGAAGCTTTCTTT.

The CDR3 reads CASSRDSLNEKLFF. In DNA, the CDR3 is TGTGCCAGCAGCCGGGACAGTCTTAATGAAAAACTGTTTTTT. The genes are TRBV7-9 and TRBJ1-4, with 7 bases matching TRBD1. There are 14 residues in the CDR3. CDR1 SEHNR and CDR2 FQNEAQ come from the germline V gene (reference sequence). With V trimmed by 5 bases and J by 4 bases, 4 bases remained unmatched. The whole variable domain, filled in from reference TRBV7-9 and TRBJ1-4, reads DTGVSQNPRHKITKRGQNVTFRCDPISEHNRLYWYRQTLGQGPEFLTYFQNEAQLEKSRLLSDRFSAERPKGSFSTLEIQRTEQGDSAMYLCASSRDSLNEKLFFGSGTQLSVL.

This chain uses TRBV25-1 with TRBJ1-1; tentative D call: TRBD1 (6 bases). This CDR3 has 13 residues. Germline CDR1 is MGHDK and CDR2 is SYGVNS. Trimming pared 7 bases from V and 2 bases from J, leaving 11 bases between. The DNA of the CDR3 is TGTGCCAGCAACGGACAGCTAAACACTGAAGCTTTCTTT. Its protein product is CASNGQLNTEAFF. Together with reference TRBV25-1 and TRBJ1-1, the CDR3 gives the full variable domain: EADIYQTPRYLVIGTGKKITLECSQTMGHDKMYWYQQDPGMELHLIHYSYGVNSTEKGDLSSESTVSRIRTEHFPLTLESARPSHTSQYLCASNGQLNTEAFFGQGTRLTVV.

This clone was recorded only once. In DNA, the CDR3 is TGTGCCAGTAGTTCAAGGACAGGGACGGGGGCTAATGAAAAACTGTTTTTT. Its protein product is CASSSRTGTGANEKLFF. The chain is built from TRBV19 and TRBJ1-4; 8 positions match TRBD1. Germline V gene data show CDR1 as LNHDA and CDR2 as SQIVND (reference sequence). This CDR3 spans 17 amino acids. V lost 5 bases to trimming and J lost 3 bases; unmatched junction nucleotides: 11.

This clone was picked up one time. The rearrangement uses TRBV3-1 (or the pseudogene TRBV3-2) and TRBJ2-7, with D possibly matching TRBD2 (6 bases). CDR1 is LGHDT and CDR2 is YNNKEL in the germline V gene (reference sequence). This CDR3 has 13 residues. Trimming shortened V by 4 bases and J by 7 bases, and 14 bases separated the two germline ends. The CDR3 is CASSPYLAWEQYF. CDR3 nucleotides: TGTGCCAGCAGCCCATACCTAGCGTGGGAGCAGTACTTC.

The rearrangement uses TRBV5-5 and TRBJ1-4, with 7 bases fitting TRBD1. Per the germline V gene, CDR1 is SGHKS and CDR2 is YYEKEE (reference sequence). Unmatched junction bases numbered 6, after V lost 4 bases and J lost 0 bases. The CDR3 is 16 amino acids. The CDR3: CASSPGTVATNEKLFF. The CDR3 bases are TGTGCCAGCAGCCCTGGGACAGTTGCAACTAATGAAAAACTGTTTTTT.

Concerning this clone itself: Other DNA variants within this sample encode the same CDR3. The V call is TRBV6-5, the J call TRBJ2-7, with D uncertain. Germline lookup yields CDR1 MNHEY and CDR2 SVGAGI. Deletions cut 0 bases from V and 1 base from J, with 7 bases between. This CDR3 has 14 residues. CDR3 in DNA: TGTGCCAGCAGTTACTCTTCCAGGTCCTACGAGCAGTACTTC. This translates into CASSYSSRSYEQYF.

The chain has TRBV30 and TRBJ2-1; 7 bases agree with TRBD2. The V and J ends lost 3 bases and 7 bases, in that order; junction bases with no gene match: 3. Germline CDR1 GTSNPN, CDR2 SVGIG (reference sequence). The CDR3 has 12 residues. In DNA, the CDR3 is TGTGCCTGGAGCAGGGAGGGGAATGAGCAGTTCTTC. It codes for CAWSREGNEQFF.

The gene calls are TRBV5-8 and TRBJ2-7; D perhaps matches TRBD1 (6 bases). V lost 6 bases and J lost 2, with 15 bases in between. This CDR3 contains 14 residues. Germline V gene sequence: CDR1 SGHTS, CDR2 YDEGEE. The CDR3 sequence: CASTLTGSTYEQYF. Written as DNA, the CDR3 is TGTGCCAGCACCCTAACAGGGTCCACCTACGAGCAGTACTTC.